This T cell receptor beta chain is drawn from a study of shared clonotypes between healthy human individuals. The study, taken as a whole, reports: A limitation of the genetic and exposure-history diversity represented arose from few donors.

The V gene end was trimmed by 5 bases and the J gene end by 1 base; junction bases not matched to a gene: 3. The CDR3 sequence is 15 residues long. Germline-derived CDR1 and CDR2 are MNHEY and SMNVEV (reference sequence). Deep-level assay runs were performed. Genomic DNA (from each subset) was split evenly across several immunoSEQ plates. Profiled with immunoSEQ multiplex PCR; TCRdb holds only in-frame clones, not every one. The sample shows hundreds of thousands of clones, over 60% of them seen only once. A remark on this clone: Its antigen is not known.

Unsorted samples, those not sorted, used some 100 million PBMCs for genomic DNA. The V and J genes are TRBV27 and TRBJ2-2, with TRBD1 matching 8 bases. The sample comprised PBMCs. The TCR comes from a middle-aged woman in good health. Some clones in this sample may be carry-over from other donors' samples. This CDR3 reads CASSADRGNTGELFF. Written as DNA, the CDR3 is TGTGCCAGCAGTGCAGACAGGGGGAACACCGGGGAGCTGTTTTTT.